What follows are 7 T cell receptor beta chains derived from one specimen sequenced in a study of T-cell memory formation after mild COVID-19. TCRdb re-called the 5' RACE reads with MiXCR, one entry per CDR3 protein. The sample includes 200,000 to 300,000 distinct CDR3 sequences, over 9% of them seen just once. The sample consisted of PBMCs or a T cell subset sorted from them (not recorded which). Every receptor here comes from a man younger than 35 who had mild COVID-19 (a few samples of this study predate the infection). Cell type and time point are not known.

This clonotype came up many times. The rearrangement uses TRBV19 and TRBJ1-5; D may be TRBD1 (6 bases). Trimming pared 6 bases from V and 2 bases from J, leaving 14 bases between. The CDR3 covers 15 residues. Germline V gene data show CDR1 as LNHDA and CDR2 as SQIVND (reference sequence). Here the CDR3 DNA reads TGTGCCAGTAGGTCTCGGGACAATGGCAATCAGCCCCAGCATTTT. Amino acids: CASRSRDNGNQPQHF.

There are a few counts of this clonotype. The genes are TRBV5-1 and TRBJ1-1; D uncertain. Germline V gene lookup returns CDR1 SGHRS and CDR2 YFSETQ. V was shortened by 0 bases and J by 2 bases, with 11 bases between the two germline ends. The CDR3 loop spans 15 amino acids. CDR3 amino acids: CASSLDGEFNTEAFF. The CDR3 nucleotides are TGCGCCAGCAGCTTGGACGGGGAATTTAACACTGAAGCTTTCTTT. The full variable domain, its missing parts supplied by reference TRBV5-1 and TRBJ1-1, is KAGVTQTPRYLIKTRGQQVTLSCSPISGHRSVSWYQQTPGQGLQFLFEYFSETQRNKGNFPGRFSGRQFSNSRSEMNVSTLELGDSALYLCASSLDGEFNTEAFFGQGTRLTVV.

Ten or more counts support this clonotype. The chain recombines TRBV27 with TRBJ2-3; the D is unclear. The germline V and J ends were trimmed by 3 bases and 7 bases, with 5 bases remaining between them. Germline V lookup: CDR1 MNHEY, CDR2 SMNVEV (reference sequence). The CDR3 is made up of 11 amino acids. The CDR3 nucleotides are TGTGCCAGCAGTTTGGGCAATACGCAGTATTTT. Amino acids: CASSLGNTQYF.

Ten or more counts support this clonotype. The chain couples TRBV5-6 to TRBJ2-7; D is uncertain. Germline CDR1 is SGHDT and CDR2 is YYEEEE. The CDR3 length is 14 residues. Trimming removed 4 bases from V and 3 bases from J, with 14 bases in between. The CDR3 sequence: CASSNPTRIYEQYV. CDR3 DNA: TGTGCCAGCAGCAACCCCACAAGGATCTACGAGCAGTACGTC.

This clonotype was counted only a few times. The V gene is TRBV20-1, the J gene TRBJ1-2; D is uncertain. Germline CDR1 reads DFQATT; CDR2 reads SNEGSKA (reference sequence). Deletions cut 0 bases from V and 8 bases from J, with 7 bases between. The CDR3 runs to 11 residues. CDR3 amino acids: CSARDMWGYTF. As DNA, the CDR3 is TGCAGTGCTAGAGATATGTGGGGCTACACCTTC.

J is TRBJ2-1 and V is TRBV15; D ambiguous. Trimming took 0 bases from V and 4 from J, leaving 7 bases between them. This CDR3 spans 14 amino acids. CDR1 LNHNV and CDR2 YYDKDF come from the germline V gene (reference sequence). In DNA form, the CDR3 reads TGTGCCACCAGCAGAGAAGTAGCTTACAATGAGCAGTTCTTC. Amino acid sequence: CATSREVAYNEQFF.

The V and J genes are TRBV10-3 and TRBJ2-7, with a tentative D call TRBD2 (6 bases). Trimming took off 7 bases at V and 0 bases at J, with 7 bases between the two ends. The CDR3 runs to 12 residues. Germline V gene data show CDR1 as ENHRY and CDR2 as SYGVKD. This CDR3 is CAIMRGSYEQYV. CDR3 DNA sequence: TGTGCCATCATGCGGGGCTCCTACGAGCAGTACGTC.